The source of this T cell receptor beta chain is a study of T-cell memory formation after mild COVID-19. Broader study findings: Memory cells collected pre-infection included some clones that later responded, suggesting cross-reactive memory joined. Confirmation was lacking for SARS-CoV-2 specificity of second-wave clones that peaked on day 37. Among clones contracting day 15 to 85, CD4/CD8 was balanced, whereas later expanders leaned CD4+. Mainly CM and EM harbored the contracting CD4+ clones; mainly EMRA harbored the CD8+ ones.

There are many counts of this clonotype. Antigen specificity is unknown. In TCRdb, the 5' RACE reads were re-called with MiXCR into one record per CDR3 protein. The sample holds fewer than 400,000 distinct CDR3 sequences, approximately 12% seen once. This clonotype originated in a young man who had mild COVID-19 (a few samples of this study predate the infection). Cell type and time point are not known. Sequencing was performed on PBMCs or a T cell subset sorted from them (not recorded which).

The CDR3 DNA reads TGTGCCAGCAGTAAGACAGCGTGGGCCTCCGATACGCAGTATTTT. Encoded protein: CASSKTAWASDTQYF. The chain carries TRBV6-5 and TRBJ2-3; possible D gene TRBD1, 5 bases. The CDR3 consists of 15 residues. The ends were cut back, 5 bases at V and 6 bases at J, with 18 bases in the middle. Germline CDR1 and CDR2: MNHEY and SVGAGI.